This record looks at one T cell receptor (beta chain) sequence and its context. As yet, its antigen is unknown. Trimming removed 2 bases from V and 2 bases from J, with 11 bases in between. Germline V lookup: CDR1 KGHDR, CDR2 SFDVKD. The CDR3 sequence is 15 residues long. TCR beta VDJ and CDR3 profiling used genomic DNA as template. MiXCR, run by TCRdb on the reads, gives a single entry per CDR3 protein. The repertoire holds approximately 270,000 distinct CDR3 sequences, with around 60% as singletons. This sample is part of a study of CD8+CD57+ T cells in acquired aplastic anemia. Study summary: The average for DNA from sorted CD4+ and CD8+ cells was approximately 3.2 ug. Regarding the study as a whole: Patients and controls turned out to have 25 to 30 CD8+ CDR3 sequences in common. Patients were compared with controls for CD8+ Simpson's diversity, and no significant difference emerged.

V and J are TRBV24-1 and TRBJ2-5; possible D gene TRBD1, 5 bases. The sequenced sample was sorted CD4+, CD8+, or CD8+CD57+ T cells (not recorded which) from PBMCs. This receptor was obtained from a human donor with severe aplastic anemia or a healthy control (not recorded which). The CDR3 here is CATSDSSGKQETQYF. DNA of the CDR3: TGTGCCACCAGTGATTCTTCAGGGAAGCAAGAGACCCAGTACTTC.